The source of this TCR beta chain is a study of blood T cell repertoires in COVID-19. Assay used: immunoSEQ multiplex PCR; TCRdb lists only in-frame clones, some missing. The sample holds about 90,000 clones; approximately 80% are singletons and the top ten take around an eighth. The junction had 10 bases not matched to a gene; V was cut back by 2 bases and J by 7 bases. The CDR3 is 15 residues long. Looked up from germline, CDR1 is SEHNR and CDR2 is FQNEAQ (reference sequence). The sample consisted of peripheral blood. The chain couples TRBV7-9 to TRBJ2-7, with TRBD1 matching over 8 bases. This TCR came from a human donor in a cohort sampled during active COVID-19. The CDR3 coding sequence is TGTGCCAGCAGCTTAATCGGGACAGGATTCACGGAGCAGTACTTC. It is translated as CASSLIGTGFTEQYF.